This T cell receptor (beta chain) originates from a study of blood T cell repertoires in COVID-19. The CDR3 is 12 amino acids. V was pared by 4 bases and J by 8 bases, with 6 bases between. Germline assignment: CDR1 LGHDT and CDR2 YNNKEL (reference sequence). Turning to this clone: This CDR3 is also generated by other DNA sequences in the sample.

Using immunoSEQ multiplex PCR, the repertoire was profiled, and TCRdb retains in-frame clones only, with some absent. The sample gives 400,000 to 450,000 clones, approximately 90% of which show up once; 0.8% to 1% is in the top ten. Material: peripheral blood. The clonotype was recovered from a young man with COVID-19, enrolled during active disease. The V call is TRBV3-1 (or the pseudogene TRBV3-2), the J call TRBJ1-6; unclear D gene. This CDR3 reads CASSLRDSPLHF. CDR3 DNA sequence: TGTGCCAGCAGCCTCCGGGATTCACCCCTCCACTTT.